Shown below are 21 T cell receptor beta chains from a single sample sequenced in a study of shared clonotypes between healthy human individuals. The repertoire was sequenced with immunoSEQ multiplex PCR; TCRdb's copy has only in-frame clones and lacks some. In the table there are a few million clones, approximately 92% of which are singletons. Material for sequencing was naive CD4+ T cells sorted from blood. Specified subset: CD45RA+ positively selected. The receptors originated from a young man in good health.

J is TRBJ1-3 and V is TRBV7-6; D is unclear. The V gene lost 6 bases and the J gene lost 4 bases, with 7 bases spanning the gap. CDR1 is SGHVS, CDR2 FNYEAQ, per germline. This CDR3 contains 12 residues. The CDR3 here is CASSPDGNTIYF. CDR3 sequence (DNA): TGTGCCAGCAGTCCGGACGGAAACACCATATATTTT.

The genes are TRBV28 and TRBJ2-2, with 12 bases fitting TRBD1. Trimming at V came to 6 bases and at J to 7 bases, leaving 6 bases not matched to a gene. CDR1 MDHEN and CDR2 SYDVKM come from the germline V gene. The length of the CDR3 is 15 residues. CDR3 residues: CASREGQGAFGELFF. CDR3 DNA: TGTGCCAGCAGGGAGGGACAGGGGGCGTTCGGGGAGCTGTTTTTT.

This chain connects TRBV5-4 to TRBJ1-4; D is undetermined. Trimming cost V 3 bases and J 7 bases, with 13 bases left between them. Germline V gives CDR1 SGHNT, CDR2 YYREEE (reference sequence). The CDR3 runs to 14 residues. CDR3 sequence: CASSSGVGSEKLFF. The CDR3 DNA reads as TGTGCCAGCAGCTCCGGGGTGGGGAGTGAAAAACTGTTTTTT.

This chain connects TRBV5-1 to TRBJ2-3, with 8 nucleotides matching TRBD2. Germline V gene data show CDR1 as SGHRS and CDR2 as YFSETQ. The CDR3 loop spans 16 amino acids. V lost 0 bases, J lost 3 bases, and 6 bases stayed unmatched. The CDR3 coding sequence is TGCGCCAGCAGCTTGGCTCGGAGACTAGCGACAGATACGCAGTATTTT. Its protein product is CASSLARRLATDTQYF.

The chain employs TRBV30 and TRBJ2-7; TRBD1 matches 8 bases. Trimming removed 5 bases from V and 3 bases from J; junction bases left unmatched: 12. The CDR3 runs 15 residues. Germline V CDR1 and CDR2: GTSNPN, SVGIG (reference sequence). The CDR3 protein is CAWGTGGNRVYEQYF. CDR3 sequence (DNA): TGTGCCTGGGGCACAGGGGGTAACAGAGTCTACGAGCAGTACTTC.

The chain carries TRBV30 and TRBJ1-3; D is undetermined. Trimming removed 4 bases from V and 0 bases from J, with 13 bases in between. This CDR3 is built from 15 residues. The germline V gene has CDR1 GTSNPN and CDR2 SVGIG (reference sequence). CDR3 sequence: CAWIPTLVSGNTIYF. DNA of the CDR3: TGTGCCTGGATCCCTACACTTGTCTCTGGAAACACCATATATTTT.

The chain uses TRBV7-9 and TRBJ2-7; a possible D gene is TRBD2 (5 bases). This CDR3 contains 15 residues. Per germline, CDR1 SEHNR and CDR2 FQNEAQ (reference sequence). V lost 5 bases and J 5 bases, leaving 19 bases between the germline ends. CDR3 bases: TGTGCCAGCAGCGCCGGAGGTAGGCAGGTTAACGAGCAGTACTTC. Protein: CASSAGGRQVNEQYF. Full variable domain (outside the CDR3, taken from reference TRBV7-9 and TRBJ2-7): DTGVSQNPRHKITKRGQNVTFRCDPISEHNRLYWYRQTLGQGPEFLTYFQNEAQLEKSRLLSDRFSAERPKGSFSTLEIQRTEQGDSAMYLCASSAGGRQVNEQYFGPGTRLTVT.

The rearrangement joins TRBV2 to TRBJ1-1; a possible D gene is TRBD1 (5 bases). Germline V gives CDR1 SNHLY, CDR2 FYNNEI. With 4 bases removed from V and 2 bases from J, the gap between germline ends came to 14 bases. The CDR3 is 15 amino acids. In DNA form, the CDR3 reads TGTGCCAGCAGTGTTGAAGGGGACCAAAACACTGAAGCTTTCTTT. Translation: CASSVEGDQNTEAFF.

The CDR3 region is CASSLGSPGQFF. The CDR3 DNA is TGTGCCAGCAGCTTAGGCTCGCCTGGGCAGTTCTTC. V usage is TRBV11-2 and J usage is TRBJ2-1; unclear D gene. Trimming left V 1 base short and J 12 bases short, with 10 bases between. The CDR3 runs 12 residues. Germline loops: CDR1 SGHAT, CDR2 FQNNGV.

The J gene is TRBJ1-4, the V gene TRBV25-1; D call uncertain. Germline CDR1 is MGHDK and CDR2 is SYGVNS. Between the trimmed V and J ends, which lost 0 bases and 4 bases, there was a span of 9 bases. The CDR3 has 15 amino acids. CDR3 protein: CASSEYRGDNEKLFF. In DNA form, the CDR3 reads TGTGCCAGCAGTGAATATAGAGGAGATAATGAAAAACTGTTTTTT.

The V call is TRBV21-1, the J call TRBJ2-1. TRBV21-1 is marked as a pseudogene. The CDR3 has 16 residues. CDR3 coding DNA: TGTGCCAGCAGCAAAGCTGCAGGGAGTGGGGACAATGAGCAGTTCTTC. The encoded protein is CASSKAAGSGDNEQFF.

A note on this clone: The same CDR3 can be traced to other DNA sequences in this sample. The chain carries TRBV10-3 and TRBJ1-4; TRBD1 matches 9 bases. CDR1 and CDR2 (germline): ENHRY, SYGVKD. The CDR3 covers 13 residues. Germline trimming cut 4 bases from V and 7 bases from J; bases unmatched to any gene: 1. CDR3 in amino acids: CAISGGQGEKLFF. As DNA, the CDR3 is TGTGCCATCAGTGGGGGACAGGGTGAAAAACTGTTTTTT.

This sequence joins TRBV21-1 and TRBJ2-7; the table's D call, TRBD2, was not checked against the DNA. TRBV21-1 is a pseudogene segment. The CDR3 is 15 amino acids. CDR3 amino acids: CASSKAGGRRYEQYF. Written as DNA, the CDR3 is TGTGCCAGCAGCAAAGCGGGGGGACGAAGGTACGAGCAGTACTTC.

Turning to this clone: One junction end disagrees with the germline gene, perhaps due to a read error. The rearrangement links TRBV6-1 to TRBJ2-5; perhaps TRBD1 as D (5 bases). CDR3 length equals 13 residues. Germline CDR1 and CDR2: MNHNS and SASEGT. The CDR3 DNA follows: TGTGCCGGCAGGGTGGGGAACCAAGAGACCCAGTACTTC. This sequence encodes CAGRVGNQETQYF.

The chain is built from TRBV9 and TRBJ2-7, with D possibly being TRBD2 (6 bases). The CDR3 extends over 14 amino acids. Germline V lookup: CDR1 SGDLS, CDR2 YYNGEE. The V end lost 4 bases, the J end lost 2 bases, and 13 bases lay between the germline ends. The CDR3 reads CASSSLATPYEQYF. In DNA form, the CDR3 reads TGTGCCAGCAGCAGCCTAGCGACCCCCTACGAGCAGTACTTC.

The chain carries TRBV19 and TRBJ1-2; D gene uncertain. Germline CDR1 is LNHDA and CDR2 is SQIVND (reference sequence). The germline V and J ends were trimmed by 3 bases and 2 bases, with 10 bases remaining between them. The CDR3 totals 14 residues. The CDR3 DNA reads as TGTGCCAGTAGTATTTCTGAGAGCAACTATGGCTACACCTTC. It translates to CASSISESNYGYTF.

This chain joins TRBV28 and TRBJ2-3; D is unresolved. Between the trimmed V and J ends, which lost 3 bases and 1 base, there was a span of 11 bases. The CDR3 totals 15 residues. CDR1 is MDHEN and CDR2 is SYDVKM in the germline V gene. Here the CDR3 reads CASSLNAKGTDTQYF. CDR3 nucleotides: TGTGCCAGCAGTTTGAACGCAAAAGGCACAGATACGCAGTATTTT.

The chain is built from TRBV6-4 and TRBJ1-6, with D possibly TRBD1 on 6 matching bases. The CDR3 has 14 residues. Trimming stripped 3 bases from V and 6 bases from J, with 9 bases between. The germline CDR1 and CDR2 sequences are MRHNA and SNTAGT. This chain's CDR3 is CASSERGFNSPLHF. DNA for the CDR3: TGTGCCAGCAGTGAGAGGGGGTTTAATTCACCCCTCCACTTT.

This clone was seen a single time. The chain couples TRBV2 to TRBJ2-2; TRBD1 might be the D (6 bases). CDR3 length equals 14 residues. The V end was cut by 6 bases, the J end by 6 bases, with 14 bases between. Germline CDR1 is SNHLY and CDR2 is FYNNEI. The CDR3 here is CASRAGTNSGELFF. Here the CDR3 DNA reads TGTGCCAGCAGGGCCGGGACAAACTCCGGGGAGCTGTTTTTT.

This clone has just a few counts. CDR3 amino acids: CASTPGGTNYGYTF. The CDR3 region has the DNA TGTGCCAGCACCCCTGGGGGGACCAACTATGGCTACACCTTC. The gene calls are TRBV28 and TRBJ1-2; the D gene is possibly TRBD1 (5 bases). The V gene lost 7 bases and the J gene lost 2 bases, with 14 bases spanning the gap. CDR3 size: 14 residues. Germline values: CDR1 MDHEN, CDR2 SYDVKM.

The DNA of the CDR3 is TGTGCCAGCAGCGTAGCACCCAACCAAGAGACCCAGTACTTC. Translating gives CASSVAPNQETQYF. The genes are TRBV9 and TRBJ2-5, with D unresolved. Deletions cut 0 bases from V and 0 bases from J, with 6 bases between. Germline-derived CDR1 and CDR2 are SGDLS and YYNGEE. The CDR3 has 14 residues.